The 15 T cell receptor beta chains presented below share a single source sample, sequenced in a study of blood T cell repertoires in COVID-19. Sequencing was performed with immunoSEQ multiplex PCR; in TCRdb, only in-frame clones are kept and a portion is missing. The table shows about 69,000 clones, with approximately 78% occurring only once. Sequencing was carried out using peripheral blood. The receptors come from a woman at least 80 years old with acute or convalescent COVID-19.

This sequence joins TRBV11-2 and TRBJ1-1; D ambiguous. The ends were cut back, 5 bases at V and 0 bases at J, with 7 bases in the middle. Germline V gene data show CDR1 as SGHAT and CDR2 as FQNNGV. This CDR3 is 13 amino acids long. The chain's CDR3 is CASSKLMNTEAFF. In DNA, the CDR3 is TGTGCCAGCAGCAAACTAATGAACACTGAAGCTTTCTTT. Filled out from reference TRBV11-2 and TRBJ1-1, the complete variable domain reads EAGVAQSPRYKIIEKRQSVAFWCNPISGHATLYWYQQILGQGPKLLIQFQNNGVVDDSQLPKDRFSAERLKGVDSTLKIQPAKLEDSAVYLCASSKLMNTEAFFGQGTRLTVV.

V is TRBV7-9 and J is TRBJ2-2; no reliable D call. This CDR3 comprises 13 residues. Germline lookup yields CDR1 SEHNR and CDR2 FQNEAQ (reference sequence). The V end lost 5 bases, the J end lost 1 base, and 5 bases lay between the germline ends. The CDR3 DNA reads TGTGCCAGCAGCGTCAGGAACACCGGGGAGCTGTTTTTT. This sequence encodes CASSVRNTGELFF.

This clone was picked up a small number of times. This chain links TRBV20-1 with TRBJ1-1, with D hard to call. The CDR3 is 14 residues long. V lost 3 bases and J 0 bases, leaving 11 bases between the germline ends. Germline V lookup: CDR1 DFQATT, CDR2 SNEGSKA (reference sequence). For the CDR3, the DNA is TGCAGTGCTAGTTCTGCCAGGCTGAACACTGAAGCTTTCTTT. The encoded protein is CSASSARLNTEAFF.

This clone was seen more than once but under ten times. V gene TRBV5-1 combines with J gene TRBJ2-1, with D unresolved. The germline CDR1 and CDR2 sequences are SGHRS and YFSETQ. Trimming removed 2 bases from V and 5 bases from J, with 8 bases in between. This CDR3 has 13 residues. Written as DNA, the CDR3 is TGCGCCAGCAGCTTAGCGCTTAACAATGAGCAGTTCTTC. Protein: CASSLALNNEQFF. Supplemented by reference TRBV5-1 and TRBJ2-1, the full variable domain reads KAGVTQTPRYLIKTRGQQVTLSCSPISGHRSVSWYQQTPGQGLQFLFEYFSETQRNKGNFPGRFSGRQFSNSRSEMNVSTLELGDSALYLCASSLALNNEQFFGPGTRLTVL.

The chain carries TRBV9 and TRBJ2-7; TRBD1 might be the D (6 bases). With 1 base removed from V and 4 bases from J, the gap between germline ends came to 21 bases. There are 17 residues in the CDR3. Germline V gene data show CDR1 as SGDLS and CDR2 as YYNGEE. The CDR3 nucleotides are TGTGCCAGCAGCGTAAGGGGGTCCGACCAGAAAGTATACGAGCAGTACTTC. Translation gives CASSVRGSDQKVYEQYF. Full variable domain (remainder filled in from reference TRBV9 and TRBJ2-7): DSGVTQTPKHLITATGQRVTLRCSPRSGDLSVYWYQQSLDQGLQFLIQYYNGEERAKGNILERFSAQQFPDLHSELNLSSLELGDSALYFCASSVRGSDQKVYEQYFGPGTRLTVT.

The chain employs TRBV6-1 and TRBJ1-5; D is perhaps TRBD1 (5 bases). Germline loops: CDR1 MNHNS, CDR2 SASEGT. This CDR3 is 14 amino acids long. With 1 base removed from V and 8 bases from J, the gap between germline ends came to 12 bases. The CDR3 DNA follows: TGTGCCAGCAGTGAAGGCAGGGAGGTGGAGCCCCAGCATTTT. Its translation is CASSEGREVEPQHF.

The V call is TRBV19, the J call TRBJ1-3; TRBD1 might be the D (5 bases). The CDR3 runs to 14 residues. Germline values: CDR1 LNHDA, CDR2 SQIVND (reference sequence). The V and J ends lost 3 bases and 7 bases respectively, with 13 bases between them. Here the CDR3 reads CASSIGGLMNTIYF. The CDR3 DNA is TGTGCCAGTAGTATCGGGGGTCTGATGAACACCATATATTTT.

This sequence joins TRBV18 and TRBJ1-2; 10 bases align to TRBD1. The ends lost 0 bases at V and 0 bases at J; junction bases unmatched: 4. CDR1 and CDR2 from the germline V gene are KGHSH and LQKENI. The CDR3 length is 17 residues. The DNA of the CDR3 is TGTGCCAGCTCACCACCGGCCGGGACAGGGGCTAACTATGGCTACACCTTC. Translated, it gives CASSPPAGTGANYGYTF.

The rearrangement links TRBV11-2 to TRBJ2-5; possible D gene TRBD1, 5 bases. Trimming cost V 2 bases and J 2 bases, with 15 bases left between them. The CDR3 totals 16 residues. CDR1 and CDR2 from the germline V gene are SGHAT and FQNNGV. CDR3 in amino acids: CASSLNPQTDQETQYF. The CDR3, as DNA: TGTGCCAGCAGCTTAAATCCACAGACAGATCAAGAGACCCAGTACTTC. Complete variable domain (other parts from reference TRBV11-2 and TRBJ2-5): EAGVAQSPRYKIIEKRQSVAFWCNPISGHATLYWYQQILGQGPKLLIQFQNNGVVDDSQLPKDRFSAERLKGVDSTLKIQPAKLEDSAVYLCASSLNPQTDQETQYFGPGTRLLVL.

The CDR3 is CASSYPGTSGTSYEQYF. DNA for the CDR3: TGTGCCAGCAGCTACCCCGGGACTAGCGGTACCTCCTACGAGCAGTACTTC. The V call is TRBV5-6, the J call TRBJ2-7, with 11 bases that match TRBD2. V dropped 3 bases and J dropped 0; count of bases not matched to a gene: 8. This CDR3 is 17 amino acids long. Looked up from germline, CDR1 is SGHDT and CDR2 is YYEEEE.

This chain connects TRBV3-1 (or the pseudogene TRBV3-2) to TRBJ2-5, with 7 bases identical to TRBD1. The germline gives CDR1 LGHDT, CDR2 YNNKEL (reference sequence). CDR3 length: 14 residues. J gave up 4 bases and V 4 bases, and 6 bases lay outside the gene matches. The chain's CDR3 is CASSPRQGRETQYF. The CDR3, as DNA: TGTGCCAGCAGCCCTAGACAGGGTCGAGAGACCCAGTACTTC.

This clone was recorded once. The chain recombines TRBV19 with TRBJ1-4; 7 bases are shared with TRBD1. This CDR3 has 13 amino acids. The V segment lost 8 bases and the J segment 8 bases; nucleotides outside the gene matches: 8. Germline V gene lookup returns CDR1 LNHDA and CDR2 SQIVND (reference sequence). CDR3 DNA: TGTGCCAGTGCACAGGGGACGGGGGAAAAACTGTTTTTT. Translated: CASAQGTGEKLFF.

CDR3 bases: TGTGCCAGCAGCGAATGGGAGGGGAATTGGTTCACTGAAGCTTTCTTT. The encoded protein is CASSEWEGNWFTEAFF. This rearrangement joins TRBV5-6 to TRBJ1-1; possibly TRBD1 for D (5 bases). The V gene's germline CDR1 is SGHDT and CDR2 YYEEEE. Trimming left V 4 bases short and J 4 bases short, with 20 bases between. This CDR3 spans 16 amino acids.

The CDR3 DNA sequence: TGCGCCAGCCAGGGACTAAGGCATGAGACCCAGTACTTC. Its translation: CASQGLRHETQYF. This rearrangement joins TRBV10-2 to TRBJ2-5; 7 bases align to TRBD2. Germline V lookup: CDR1 WSHSY, CDR2 SAAADI. V shed 8 bases, J shed 5 bases, and the junction held 8 bases outside the gene matches. This CDR3 is 13 amino acids long.

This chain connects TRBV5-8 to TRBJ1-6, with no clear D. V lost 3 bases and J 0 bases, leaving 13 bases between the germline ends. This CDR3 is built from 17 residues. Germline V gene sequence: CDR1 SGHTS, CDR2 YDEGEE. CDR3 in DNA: TGTGCCAGCAGCTCAACGCACGGTAGCTCCTATAATTCACCCCTCCACTTT. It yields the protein CASSSTHGSSYNSPLHF. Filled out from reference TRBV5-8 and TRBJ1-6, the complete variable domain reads EAGVTQSPTHLIKTRGQQATLRCSPISGHTSVYWYQQALGLGLQFLLWYDEGEERNRGNFPPRFSGRQFPNYSSELNVNALELEDSALYLCASSSTHGSSYNSPLHFGNGTRLTVT.